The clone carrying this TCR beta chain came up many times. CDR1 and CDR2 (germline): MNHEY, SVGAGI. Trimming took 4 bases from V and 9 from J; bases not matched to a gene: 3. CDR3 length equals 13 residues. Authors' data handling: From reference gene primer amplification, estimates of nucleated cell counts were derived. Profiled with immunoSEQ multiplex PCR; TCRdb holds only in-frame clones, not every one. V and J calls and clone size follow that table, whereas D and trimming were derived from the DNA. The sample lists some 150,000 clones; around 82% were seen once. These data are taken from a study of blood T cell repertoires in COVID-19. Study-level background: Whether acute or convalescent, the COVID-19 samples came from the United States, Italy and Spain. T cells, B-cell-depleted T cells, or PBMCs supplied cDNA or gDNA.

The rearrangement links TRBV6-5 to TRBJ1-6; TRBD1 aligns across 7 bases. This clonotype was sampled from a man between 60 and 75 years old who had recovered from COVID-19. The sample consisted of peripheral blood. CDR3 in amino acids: CASSWQGGSPLHF. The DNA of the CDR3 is TGTGCCAGCAGTTGGCAGGGGGGTTCACCCCTCCACTTT.